This TCR beta chain derives from a study of cytotoxic CD8 clonotypes in ibrutinib-treated CLL. This clone was recorded once. The antigen is undetermined. Notes on the study in general: Contraction or stability on treatment characterized the public clonotypes, which were uncommon.

Sequencing used immunoSEQ multiplex PCR; TCRdb keeps in-frame clones, though not all of them. This table holds 250,000 to 350,000 clones, less than 85% found once. V lost 4 bases, J lost 3 bases, and 10 bases lay in between. The length of the CDR3 is 12 residues. Per the germline V gene, CDR1 is SQVTM and CDR2 is ANQGSEA. The gene calls are TRBV29-1 and TRBJ2-7; D call uncertain. The TCR comes from a human donor with chronic lymphocytic leukemia. Sequencing was performed on PBMCs, taken at disease progression, from a patient treated with ibrutinib. The CDR3 coding sequence is TGCAGCGTTGGAGGCAGGAACTACGAGCAGTACTTC. Its translation: CSVGGRNYEQYF.